The rows below give T cell receptor beta chains drawn from one sample of a study of cytomegalovirus exposure and HLA in healthy donors. Data came from immunoSEQ multiplex PCR; TCRdb stores just in-frame clones and leaves some out. The sample records about 160,000 clones, 65% to 85% being singletons. Sequencing was carried out using PBMCs. These receptors originate from a woman aged 30 to 39 in good health and CMV-seropositive. CDR3s include the opening cysteine and the closing phenylalanine or tryptophan. D genes are given only for firm matches. Clone size is stated in some rows and not others, as once, few, many or a class when expanded.

>.|TRBJ1-2|TRBV11-2|.
TGTGCCAGCAGCTTAGCCCCCAGGACAGTTAACTATGGCTACACCTTC
CASSLAPRTVNYGYTF
>few|TRBJ1-6|TRBV5-4|.
TGTGCCAGCAGCCCGGAGCCAGGGTCTGTTTTTAATTCACCCCTCCACTTT
CASSPEPGSVFNSPLHF
>.|TRBJ2-3|TRBV5-4|.
TGTGCCAGCAGCCCAGCGGACTCGACAGATACGCAGTATTTT
CASSPADSTDTQYF
>.|TRBJ1-5|TRBV15|.
TGTGCCACCAGCAGAGGGTGGGTGTCAGGGTCTTACAATCAGCCCCAGCATTTT
CATSRGWVSGSYNQPQHF
>.|TRBJ2-5|TRBV7-2|TRBD1
TGTGCCAGCAGCCTTCAGGGGGCCGCCCAAGAGACCCAGTACTTC
CASSLQGAAQETQYF
>.|TRBJ1-2|TRBV29-1|.
TGCAGCGTTGACAGATACTATGGCTACACCTTC
CSVDRYYGYTF
>.|TRBJ1-4|TRBV5-4|TRBD1
TGTGCCAGCAGCCTGGGGACAGGCGCAACTAATGAAAAACTGTTTTTT
CASSLGTGATNEKLFF
>.|TRBJ1-1|TRBV14|.
TGTGCCAGCAGCCACCCCCAGGCAGGAATGAACACTGAAGCTTTCTTT
CASSHPQAGMNTEAFF
>once|TRBJ1-2|TRBV30|.
TGTGCCTGGGGTCGAAGCCGGGTAGGCTATGGCTACACCTTC
CAWGRSRVGYGYTF
>.|TRBJ1-5|TRBV27|.
TGTGCCAGCAGTCCGCGAACCCGTCGTTACGCGGGTAGGGATCAGCCCCAGCATTTT
CASSPRTRRYAGRDQPQHF
>.|TRBJ1-1|TRBV6-4|.
TGTGCCACTCGTCCGACCTCCGGGACAAAAAACACTGAAGCTTTCTTT
CATRPTSGTKNTEAFF
>.|TRBJ1-1|TRBV5-1|.
TGCGCCAGCAGCTTGGAAGGGGACTGGGCTTTCTTT
CASSLEGDWAFF
>.|TRBJ2-3|TRBV18|TRBD2
TGTGCCAGCTCACCAAGCGGGGGGGCTTCGGATACGCAGTATTTT
CASSPSGGASDTQYF
>.|TRBJ1-2|TRBV18|TRBD1
TGTGCCAGCTCACCATCGGGACAGGGGGCACCCGGCTACACCTTC
CASSPSGQGAPGYTF
>.|TRBJ1-6|TRBV5-4|TRBD1
TGTGCCAGCAGCTTGGCCGGGACAGGGGTTTCTTCACCCCTCCACTTT
CASSLAGTGVSSPLHF
>.|TRBJ1-5|TRBV10-3|TRBD1
TGTGCCATCAGTAAGGACAGGGGAAATCAGCCCCAGCATTTT
CAISKDRGNQPQHF
>.|TRBJ1-2|TRBV19|TRBD1
TGTGCCAGTAGTCCCCTCAGGGGGAAGAAGGACAACTATGGCTACACCTTC
CASSPLRGKKDNYGYTF
>.|TRBJ2-1|TRBV11-2|TRBD1
TGTGCCAGCAGCCTAATCCGCAACAGGGGAAATAATGAGCAGTTCTTC
CASSLIRNRGNNEQFF
>few|TRBJ2-1|TRBV4-3|.
TGCGCCAGCAGCCAAGATAGGCGCGGGGGCCTCTACAATGAGCAGTTCTTC
CASSQDRRGGLYNEQFF
>.|TRBJ1-2|TRBV28|.
TGTGCCAGCAGTTTAAAGGAGAACTATGGCTACACCTTC
CASSLKENYGYTF
>.|TRBJ1-1|TRBV7-8|TRBD1
TGTGCCAGCAGCTTCAGCAGGGGGTTAACTGAAGCTTTCTTT
CASSFSRGLTEAFF
>.|TRBJ1-2|TRBV28|TRBD1
TGTGCCAGCAGTTCCCTCAGGGGGCGCGGCGACTATGGCTACACCTTC
CASSSLRGRGDYGYTF
>.|TRBJ2-3|TRBV5-5|TRBD2
TGTGCCAGCAGCTTTCTTCTAGCGGGGGGTAGCACAGATACGCAGTATTTT
CASSFLLAGGSTDTQYF
>once|TRBJ2-1|TRBV9|.
TGTGCCAGCAGCGTCGCAGGCGCTTCCTACAATGAGCAGTTCTTC
CASSVAGASYNEQFF
>.|TRBJ1-1|TRBV5-4|.
TGTGCCAGCAGCCGGGGGTCAGGCCTGTGGCGGGGCACTGAAGCTTTCTTT
CASSRGSGLWRGTEAFF
>.|TRBJ1-2|TRBV11-2|.
TGTGCCAGCAGCTTATTGGGGGCAGTCGATGGCTACACCTTC
CASSLLGAVDGYTF